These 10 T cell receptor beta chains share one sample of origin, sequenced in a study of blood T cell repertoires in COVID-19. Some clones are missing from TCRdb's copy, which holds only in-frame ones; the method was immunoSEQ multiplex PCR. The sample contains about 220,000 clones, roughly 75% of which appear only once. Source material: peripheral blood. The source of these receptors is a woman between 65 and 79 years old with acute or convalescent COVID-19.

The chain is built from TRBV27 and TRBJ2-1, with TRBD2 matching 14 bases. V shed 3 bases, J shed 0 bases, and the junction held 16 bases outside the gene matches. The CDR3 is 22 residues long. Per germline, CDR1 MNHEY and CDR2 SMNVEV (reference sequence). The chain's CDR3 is CASSLAGLAGGRGPSSYNEQFF. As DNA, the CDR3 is TGTGCCAGCAGTTTGGCAGGACTAGCGGGGGGACGGGGACCGAGCTCCTACAATGAGCAGTTCTTC.

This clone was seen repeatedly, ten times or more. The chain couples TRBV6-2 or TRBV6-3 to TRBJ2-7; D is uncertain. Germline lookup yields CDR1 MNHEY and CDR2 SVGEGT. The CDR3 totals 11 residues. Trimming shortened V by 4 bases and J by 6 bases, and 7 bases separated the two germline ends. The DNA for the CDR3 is TGTGCCAGCAGTTTTATCAGCGAGCAGTACTTC. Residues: CASSFISEQYF.

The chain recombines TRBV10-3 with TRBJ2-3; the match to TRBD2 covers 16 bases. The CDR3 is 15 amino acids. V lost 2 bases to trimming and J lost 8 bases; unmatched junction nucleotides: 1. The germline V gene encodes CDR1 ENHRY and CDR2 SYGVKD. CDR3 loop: CAISEGTSGGGTQYF. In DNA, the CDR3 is TGTGCCATCAGTGAGGGGACTAGCGGGGGGGGTACGCAGTATTTT.

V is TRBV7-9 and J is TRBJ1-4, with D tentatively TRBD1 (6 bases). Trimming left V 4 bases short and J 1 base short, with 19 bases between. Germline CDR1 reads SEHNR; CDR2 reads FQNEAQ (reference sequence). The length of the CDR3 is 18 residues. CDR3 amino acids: CASSSGVTARQTNEKLFF. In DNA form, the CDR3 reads TGTGCCAGCAGCTCAGGGGTTACTGCCAGGCAAACTAATGAAAAACTGTTTTTT.

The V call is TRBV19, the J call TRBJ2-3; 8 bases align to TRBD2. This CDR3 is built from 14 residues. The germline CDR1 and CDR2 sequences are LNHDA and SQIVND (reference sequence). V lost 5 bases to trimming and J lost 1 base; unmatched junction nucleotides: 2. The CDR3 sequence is CASSDSGGTDTQYF. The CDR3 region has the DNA TGTGCCAGTAGTGATAGCGGGGGCACAGATACGCAGTATTTT. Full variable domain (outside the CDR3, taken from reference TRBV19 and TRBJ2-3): DGGITQSPKYLFRKEGQNVTLSCEQNLNHDAMYWYRQDPGQGLRLIYYSQIVNDFQKGDIAEGYSVSREKKESFPLTVTSAQKNPTAFYLCASSDSGGTDTQYFGPGTRLTVL.

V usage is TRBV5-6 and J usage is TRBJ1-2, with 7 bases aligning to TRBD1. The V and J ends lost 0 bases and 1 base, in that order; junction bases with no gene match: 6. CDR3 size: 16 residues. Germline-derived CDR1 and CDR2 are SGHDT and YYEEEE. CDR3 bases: TGTGCCAGCAGCTTGGATCGCTACAGGGGTAACTATGGCTACACCTTC. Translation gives CASSLDRYRGNYGYTF. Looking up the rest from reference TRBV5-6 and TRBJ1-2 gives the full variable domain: DAGVTQSPTHLIKTRGQQVTLRCSPKSGHDTVSWYQQALGQGPQFIFQYYEEEERQRGNFPDRFSGHQFPNYSSELNVNALLLGDSALYLCASSLDRYRGNYGYTFGSGTRLTVV.

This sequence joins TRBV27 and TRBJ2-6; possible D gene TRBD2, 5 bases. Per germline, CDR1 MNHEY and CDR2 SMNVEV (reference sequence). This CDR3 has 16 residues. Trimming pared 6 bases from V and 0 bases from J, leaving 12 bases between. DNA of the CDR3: TGTGCCAGCAGCCCAAAGAGGGCCTCTGGGGCCAACGTCCTGACTTTC. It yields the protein CASSPKRASGANVLTF. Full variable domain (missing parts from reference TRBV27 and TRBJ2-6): EAQVTQNPRYLITVTGKKLTVTCSQNMNHEYMSWYRQDPGLGLRQIYYSMNVEVTDKGDVPEGYKVSRKEKRNFPLILESPSPNQTSLYFCASSPKRASGANVLTFGAGSRLTVL.

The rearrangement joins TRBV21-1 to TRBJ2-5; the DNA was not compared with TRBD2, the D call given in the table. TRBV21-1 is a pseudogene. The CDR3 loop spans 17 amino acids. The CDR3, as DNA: TGTGCCAGCAGCCTTGGAGACGAGCGGGGGGTCGCGGAGACCCAGTACTTC. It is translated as CASSLGDERGVAETQYF.

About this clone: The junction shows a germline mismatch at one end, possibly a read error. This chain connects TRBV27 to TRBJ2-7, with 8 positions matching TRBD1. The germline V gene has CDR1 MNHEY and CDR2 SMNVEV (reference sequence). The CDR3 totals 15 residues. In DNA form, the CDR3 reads TGTGCCAGCAGTCTATCAGGGGGCGACTCCTACGAGCAGTACTTC. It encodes CASSLSGGDSYEQYF.

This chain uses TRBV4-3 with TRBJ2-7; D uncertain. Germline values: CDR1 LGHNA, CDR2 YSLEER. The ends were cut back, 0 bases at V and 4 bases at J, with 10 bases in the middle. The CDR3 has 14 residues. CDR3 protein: CASSQDSRSYEQYF. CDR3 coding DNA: TGCGCCAGCAGCCAAGATTCTCGGAGTTACGAGCAGTACTTC.